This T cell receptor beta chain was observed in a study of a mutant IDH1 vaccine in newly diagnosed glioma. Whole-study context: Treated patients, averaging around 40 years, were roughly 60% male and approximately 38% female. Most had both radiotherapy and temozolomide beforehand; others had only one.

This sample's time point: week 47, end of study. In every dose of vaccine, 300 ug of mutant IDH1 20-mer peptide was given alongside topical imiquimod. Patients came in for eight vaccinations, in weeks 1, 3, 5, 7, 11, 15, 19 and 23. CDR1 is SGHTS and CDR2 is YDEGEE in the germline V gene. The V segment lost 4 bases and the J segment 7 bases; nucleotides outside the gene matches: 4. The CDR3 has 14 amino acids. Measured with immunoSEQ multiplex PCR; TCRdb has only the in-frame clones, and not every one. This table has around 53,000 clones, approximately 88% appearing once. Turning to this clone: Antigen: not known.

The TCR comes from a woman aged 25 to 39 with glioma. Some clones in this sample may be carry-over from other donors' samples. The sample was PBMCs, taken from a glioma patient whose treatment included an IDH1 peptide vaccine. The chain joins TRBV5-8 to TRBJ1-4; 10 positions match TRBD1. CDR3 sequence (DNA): TGTGCCAGCAGCCGGGACAGGGGAGGTGAAAAACTGTTTTTT. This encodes CASSRDRGGEKLFF. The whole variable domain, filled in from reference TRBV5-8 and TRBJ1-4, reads EAGVTQSPTHLIKTRGQQATLRCSPISGHTSVYWYQQALGLGLQFLLWYDEGEERNRGNFPPRFSGRQFPNYSSELNVNALELEDSALYLCASSRDRGGEKLFFGSGTQLSVL.